This T cell receptor beta chain was retrieved from a study of response to subunit inactivated influenza vaccine. Overall study findings and caveats: Authors proposed each seasonal influenza vaccination draws in few new T cells.

In TCRdb, the RT-PCR reads were re-called with MiXCR into one record per CDR3 protein. The data contain some 520,000 distinct CDR3 sequences, 15% to 20% of them singletons. This clonotype was observed a handful of times. As yet, its antigen is unknown. The ends were cut back, 1 base at V and 3 bases at J, with 10 bases in the middle. The germline V gene has CDR1 LGHNA and CDR2 YSLEER. The CDR3 spans 15 residues. Sequencing used CD4+ T cells sorted from PBMCs, obtained less than 30 months after vaccination. J is TRBJ1-3 and V is TRBV4-3; a weak D match, TRBD1 (5 bases). This receptor was obtained from a man in his fifties or sixties who received an inactivated influenza vaccine. In DNA form, the CDR3 reads TGCGCCAGCAGCCAAGTCCCCGGGGGTGGAAACACCATATATTTT. Translating gives CASSQVPGGGNTIYF.